This T cell receptor (beta chain) was identified in a study of cytomegalovirus exposure and HLA in healthy donors. V shed 6 bases, J shed 5 bases, and the junction held 8 bases outside the gene matches. Germline lookup yields CDR1 MNHNS and CDR2 SASEGT. The CDR3 loop spans 14 amino acids. The PCR used 60 Vbeta and 13 Jbeta primers. Produced via immunoSEQ multiplex PCR; TCRdb's table is partial and in-frame only. The table includes over 100,000 clones, roughly three quarters detected once. Sequenced input: PBMCs. This rearrangement joins TRBV6-1 to TRBJ2-7, with 9 bases matching TRBD2. The receptor was isolated from a male donor in good health and CMV-seropositive. The CDR3 reads CASSGGRAFDEQYF. The DNA of the CDR3 is TGTGCCAGCAGCGGCGGGAGGGCCTTCGACGAGCAGTACTTC.